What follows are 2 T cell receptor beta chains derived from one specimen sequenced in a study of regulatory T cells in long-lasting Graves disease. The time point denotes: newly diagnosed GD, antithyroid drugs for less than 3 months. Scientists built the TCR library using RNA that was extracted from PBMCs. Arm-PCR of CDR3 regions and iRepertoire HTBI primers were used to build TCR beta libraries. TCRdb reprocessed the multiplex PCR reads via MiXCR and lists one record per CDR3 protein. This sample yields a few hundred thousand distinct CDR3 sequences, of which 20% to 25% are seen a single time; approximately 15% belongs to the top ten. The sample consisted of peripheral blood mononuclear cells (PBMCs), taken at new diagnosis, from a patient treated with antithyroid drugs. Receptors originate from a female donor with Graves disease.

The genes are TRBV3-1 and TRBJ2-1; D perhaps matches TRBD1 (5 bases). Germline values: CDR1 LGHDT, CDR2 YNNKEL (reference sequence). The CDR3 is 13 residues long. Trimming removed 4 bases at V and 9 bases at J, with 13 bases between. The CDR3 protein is CASSRLREREQFF. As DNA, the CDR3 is TGTGCCAGCAGCCGCCTCAGGGAACGTGAGCAGTTCTTC.

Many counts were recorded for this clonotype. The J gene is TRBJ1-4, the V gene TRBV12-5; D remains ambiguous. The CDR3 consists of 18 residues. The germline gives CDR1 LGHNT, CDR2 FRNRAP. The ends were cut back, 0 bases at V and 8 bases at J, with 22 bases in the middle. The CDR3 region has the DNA TGTGCTAGTGGTTTGGTATTATCGGGTAGCCAGGTCTACGAAAAACTGTTTTTT. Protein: CASGLVLSGSQVYEKLFF.